The T cell receptor (beta chain) described here comes from a study of vaccination effects on CD4 cells after COVID-19. Note on this clone: The antigen is unknown.

After expansion with viral peptide pools in the ViraFEST assay, antigen-specific CD4+ T cells were sequenced. Investigators separated out CD4+ T cells once approximately 9 days of culture had passed. Nucleocapsid antibody tests were negative, and the vaccine recipients had no prior SARS-CoV-2 infection. Days 3 and 7 were when half the medium was replaced with IL-2 medium. Findings and limits, study-wide: Healthy vaccinees showed cross-reactivity with common cold coronaviruses in only 1 of 255 vaccine-induced clones. Whether induced by infection or by vaccine, clones showed marked clonal contraction late after vaccination.

Sequencing used immunoSEQ multiplex PCR; TCRdb keeps in-frame clones, though not all of them. The sample carries about 34,000 clones, roughly 72% recorded once. Germline V gives CDR1 MNHEY, CDR2 SVGAGI. V lost 6 bases, J lost 7 bases, and 9 bases lay in between. This CDR3 is 12 amino acids long. This chain joins TRBV6-5 and TRBJ1-4; tentatively, D is TRBD1 (5 bases). This specimen consisted of CD4+ T cells from PBMCs cultured with HCoV-OC43 spike peptides, obtained before COVID-19 vaccination. As for subset: HCoV-OC43 spike overlapping peptide pool stimulation. This clonotype was obtained from a human donor who received a COVID-19 vaccine. CDR3 sequence: CASRGTPEKLFF. The CDR3 DNA sequence: TGTGCCAGCAGGGGGACCCCTGAAAAACTGTTTTTT.